The rows below give T cell receptor beta chains drawn from one sample of a study of T cell changes during pregnancy in multiple sclerosis. Profiling relied on immunoSEQ multiplex PCR, and the TCRdb table lists in-frame clones only, not all of them. The table shows 90,000 to 130,000 clones, with roughly 90% occurring only once. The specimen comprised peripheral blood, sampled in the third trimester of pregnancy. Receptor source: a female donor with multiple sclerosis, enrolled in a pregnancy study. Each CDR3 is given with its conserved first and last residue. The order of the fields is clone size, D gene, J gene, V gene, CDR3 protein, CDR3 DNA. The D gene is left open where the match is weak. A clone size is listed for some rows: how often the clone was seen (once, few, many), or a class if it is expanded.

clone_size: -
d_call: TRBD2
j_call: TRBJ2-1
v_call: TRBV4-2
cdr3_aa: CASSQEGTSGYNEQFF
cdr3_nt: TGTGCCAGCAGCCAAGAGGGGACTAGCGGTTACAATGAGCAGTTCTTC

clone_size: -
d_call: -
j_call: TRBJ2-7
v_call: TRBV18
cdr3_aa: CASSPSGGSEQYF
cdr3_nt: TGTGCCAGCTCACCGAGTGGAGGGAGCGAGCAGTACTTC

clone_size: -
d_call: TRBD2
j_call: TRBJ2-5
v_call: TRBV2
cdr3_aa: CANSGGWQETQYF
cdr3_nt: TGTGCCAACTCGGGAGGGTGGCAAGAGACCCAGTACTTC

clone_size: -
d_call: TRBD1
j_call: TRBJ1-5
v_call: TRBV7-8
cdr3_aa: CASSRDRFSNQPQHF
cdr3_nt: TGTGCCAGCAGCCGGGACAGATTCAGCAATCAGCCCCAGCATTTT

clone_size: -
d_call: -
j_call: TRBJ1-6
v_call: TRBV6-1
cdr3_aa: CAATHGGNNSPLHF
cdr3_nt: TGTGCCGCAACCCATGGGGGGAATAATTCACCCCTCCACTTT

clone_size: -
d_call: -
j_call: TRBJ2-1
v_call: TRBV19
cdr3_aa: CASKKDSLSYNEQFF
cdr3_nt: TGTGCCAGTAAAAAAGACAGCCTTTCCTACAATGAGCAGTTCTTC

clone_size: once
d_call: -
j_call: TRBJ2-7
v_call: TRBV20-1
cdr3_aa: CSATRGEQYF
cdr3_nt: TGCAGTGCTACTCGGGGGGAGCAGTACTTC

clone_size: -
d_call: TRBD1
j_call: TRBJ2-7
v_call: TRBV30
cdr3_aa: CAWSTTGASEQYF
cdr3_nt: TGTGCCTGGAGTACGACAGGGGCGAGTGAGCAGTACTTC

clone_size: -
d_call: TRBD2
j_call: TRBJ2-3
v_call: TRBV4-1
cdr3_aa: CASSQDYLAGASSTDTQYF
cdr3_nt: TGCGCCAGCAGCCAAGATTATCTAGCGGGAGCCTCTAGCACAGATACGCAGTATTTT

clone_size: -
d_call: -
j_call: TRBJ2-7
v_call: TRBV7-2
cdr3_aa: CASSLTRSRVPYEQYF
cdr3_nt: TGTGCCAGCAGCTTAACTCGGAGCAGGGTCCCCTACGAGCAGTACTTC

clone_size: -
d_call: -
j_call: TRBJ1-3
v_call: TRBV12-2
cdr3_aa: CASRPHHEVVRRNTIYF
cdr3_nt: TGTGCAAGTCGCCCTCACCACGAGGTGGTCCGAAGAAACACCATATATTTT

clone_size: -
d_call: -
j_call: TRBJ2-1
v_call: TRBV5-1
cdr3_aa: CASSEGHAGNEQFF
cdr3_nt: TGCGCCAGCAGTGAGGGTCATGCTGGGAATGAGCAGTTCTTC